One sample yielded the 16 T cell receptor beta chains listed below, sequenced in a study of somatic mutations in cytotoxic T cells in rheumatoid arthritis. Profiling relied on immunoSEQ multiplex PCR, and the TCRdb table lists in-frame clones only, not all of them. Of 17,000 or so clones listed, about four fifths are singletons. Source material: CD8+ T cells sorted from blood. The origin of the receptors is an adult with rheumatoid arthritis.

This clone has more than one count but fewer than ten. The chain joins TRBV27 to TRBJ1-6; tentatively, D is TRBD1 (5 bases). V lost 6 bases to trimming and J lost 14 bases, with 14 bases between them. The CDR3 totals 12 residues. Germline CDR1 reads MNHEY; CDR2 reads SMNVEV (reference sequence). The DNA for the CDR3 is TGTGCCAGCAGCTCCGGGGGTTATACCCTCCACTTT. Translation: CASSSGGYTLHF.

The chain uses TRBV28 and TRBJ2-7; 7 nucleotides agree with TRBD1. CDR1 and CDR2 (germline): MDHEN, SYDVKM. J was trimmed by 4 bases and V by 5 bases; bases with no gene match: 5. The CDR3 loop spans 13 amino acids. The DNA of the CDR3 is TGTGCCAGCAGTATGGGACAGCCTTACGAGCAGTACTTC. This codes for CASSMGQPYEQYF.

This clone was picked up one time. This chain joins TRBV5-5 and TRBJ2-7; D remains ambiguous. The CDR3 loop spans 14 amino acids. V was clipped by 1 base and J by 2 bases, with 10 bases between them. Germline CDR1 reads SGHKS; CDR2 reads YYEKEE (reference sequence). CDR3 nucleotide sequence: TGTGCCAGCAGCTTGTTCTACACCCCCTACGAGCAGTACTTC. It is translated as CASSLFYTPYEQYF.

This chain connects TRBV6-1 to TRBJ1-6; TRBD1 matches 10 bases. Unmatched junction bases numbered 6, after V lost 6 bases and J lost 7 bases. Germline V gene lookup returns CDR1 MNHNS and CDR2 SASEGT. This CDR3 region has 15 residues. CDR3 in amino acids: CASRPRDRGNSPLHF. Written as DNA, the CDR3 is TGTGCCAGCAGACCCCGGGACAGGGGAAATTCACCCCTCCACTTT.

This chain uses TRBV28 with TRBJ2-7; D is undetermined. The CDR3 length is 13 residues. Germline CDR1 is MDHEN and CDR2 is SYDVKM. Trimming pared 1 base from V and 3 bases from J, leaving 7 bases between. The DNA for the CDR3 is TGTGCCAGCAGTTTATTAGGGTACTACGAGCAGTACTTC. This codes for CASSLLGYYEQYF. Based on the CDR3 plus reference TRBV28 and TRBJ2-7, the full variable domain is DVKVTQSSRYLVKRTGEKVFLECVQDMDHENMFWYRQDPGLGLRLIYFSYDVKMKEKGDIPEGYSVSREKKERFSLILESASTNQTSMYLCASSLLGYYEQYFGPGTRLTVT.

The chain is built from TRBV6-4 and TRBJ2-2; 7 positions agree with TRBD1. CDR3 length: 14 residues. Germline values: CDR1 MRHNA, CDR2 SNTAGT. J was trimmed by 3 bases and V by 8 bases; bases with no gene match: 6. The CDR3 DNA follows: TGTGCCAGCGGGGACAGTCCTGACACCGGGGAGCTGTTTTTT. This gives the protein CASGDSPDTGELFF.

The genes are TRBV5-6 and TRBJ2-7, with TRBD1 matching over 10 bases. Germline lookup yields CDR1 SGHDT and CDR2 YYEEEE. V lost 3 bases, J lost 7 bases, and 10 bases stayed unmatched. The CDR3 has 15 residues. CDR3 in amino acids: CASSSLRDRGSEQYF. The CDR3 DNA reads TGTGCCAGCAGCTCCCTCCGGGACAGGGGATCGGAGCAGTACTTC.

This chain uses TRBV5-4 with TRBJ2-7, with 7 bases aligning to TRBD1. Trimming took 4 bases from V and 6 from J; bases not matched to a gene: 4. Germline V CDR1 and CDR2: SGHNT, YYREEE (reference sequence). CDR3 size: 12 residues. The CDR3 loop reads CASSQGQTEQYF. CDR3 nucleotides: TGTGCCAGCAGCCAGGGACAGACCGAGCAGTACTTC.

The chain has TRBV5-1 and TRBJ1-6; D unclear. CDR1 is SGHRS and CDR2 is YFSETQ in the germline V gene. The V end lost 5 bases, the J end lost 0 bases, and 15 bases lay between the germline ends. The CDR3 sequence is 17 residues long. Here the CDR3 reads CASSSGLPSSYNSPLHF. Written as DNA, the CDR3 is TGCGCCAGCAGTTCCGGGTTGCCGAGCTCCTATAATTCACCCCTCCACTTT.

The gene calls are TRBV4-1 and TRBJ2-3; no clear D. This CDR3 region has 15 residues. V lost 0 bases and J lost 1, with 8 bases in between. In germline, CDR1 is MGHRA, CDR2 YSYEKL. The CDR3 reads CASSQEIPGTDTQYF. CDR3 DNA sequence: TGCGCCAGCAGCCAAGAAATACCCGGCACAGATACGCAGTATTTT.

The rearrangement joins TRBV6-5 to TRBJ1-4; TRBD1 is a possible D gene (5 bases). CDR3 size: 15 residues. Germline V lookup: CDR1 MNHEY, CDR2 SVGAGI. Trimming removed 6 bases at V and 4 bases at J, with 15 bases between. CDR3 in DNA: TGTGCCAGCAGGACCCGACAGATGATTAATGAAAAACTGTTTTTT. Residues: CASRTRQMINEKLFF.

The chain carries TRBV10-3 and TRBJ2-7; D is ambiguous. CDR3 length: 14 amino acids. V lost 6 bases, J lost 5 bases, and 17 bases lay in between. CDR1 is ENHRY and CDR2 is SYGVKD in the germline V gene. The chain's CDR3 is CAIRSSVYNHEQYF. The CDR3, as DNA: TGTGCCATCAGATCTTCGGTCTACAACCACGAGCAGTACTTC.

In nucleotides, the CDR3 is TGTGCCAGCAGCTCCTCCGGGACAGGGATGTACGAGCAGTACTTC. It yields the protein CASSSSGTGMYEQYF. The chain carries TRBV6-5 and TRBJ2-7, with TRBD1 matching 9 bases. With V trimmed by 6 bases and J by 4 bases, 10 bases remained unmatched. CDR3 length: 15 residues. The germline gives CDR1 MNHEY, CDR2 SVGAGI.

V gene TRBV4-1 combines with J gene TRBJ1-6; D ambiguous. The V gene lost 4 bases and the J gene lost 8 bases, with 9 bases spanning the gap. The length of the CDR3 is 13 residues. Germline CDR1 is MGHRA and CDR2 is YSYEKL. This CDR3 is CASSLSRDSPLHF. The CDR3 nucleotides are TGCGCCAGCAGCCTATCTCGCGATTCACCCCTCCACTTT.

The chain couples TRBV19 to TRBJ1-1; 8 bases line up with TRBD1. Germline V gives CDR1 LNHDA, CDR2 SQIVND (reference sequence). The CDR3 is 20 residues long. The V and J ends lost 5 bases and 0 bases, in that order; junction bases with no gene match: 20. For the CDR3, the DNA is TGTGCCAGTAGTTTGGGACAGGACGTCCGTTGGGTTGACATGAACACTGAAGCTTTCTTT. Translating it yields CASSLGQDVRWVDMNTEAFF. Complete variable domain (other parts from reference TRBV19 and TRBJ1-1): DGGITQSPKYLFRKEGQNVTLSCEQNLNHDAMYWYRQDPGQGLRLIYYSQIVNDFQKGDIAEGYSVSREKKESFPLTVTSAQKNPTAFYLCASSLGQDVRWVDMNTEAFFGQGTRLTVV.

The rearrangement uses TRBV11-2 and TRBJ2-3; D gene uncertain. This CDR3 region has 13 residues. Germline V gene sequence: CDR1 SGHAT, CDR2 FQNNGV. V was trimmed by 1 base and J by 5 bases, leaving 7 bases between them. Written as DNA, the CDR3 is TGTGCCAGCAGCTTAGTGGTAGGAGATACGCAGTATTTT. It yields the protein CASSLVVGDTQYF.